This T cell receptor beta chain was profiled in a study of OX40 agonist ivuxolimab in advanced cancers. Produced via immunoSEQ multiplex PCR; TCRdb's table is partial and in-frame only. Of tens of thousands of clones in the sample, about 86% were seen once. Notes on the study in general: In CD8+ T cells, expanded clones were on average more numerous than in CD4+. Partial responders treated at 0.1-3.0 mg/kg exhibited clonal expansion among the lowest measured. Certain nonresponding patients likewise had low normalized T-cell clonal expansion.

V lost 5 bases and J lost 6; bases outside the gene matches: 7. The CDR3 covers 14 residues. Germline CDR1 SEHNR, CDR2 FQNEAQ (reference sequence). About this clone: The antigen remains unidentified.

The chain recombines TRBV7-9 with TRBJ1-5; 7 bases are shared with TRBD1. The sequence came from an adult with an advanced solid tumor such as melanoma, head and neck, liver or kidney cancer. Material: CD4+ or CD8+ T cells sorted from blood, obtained in a trial of the OX40 agonist ivuxolimab. The CDR3 protein is CASSATGFGQPQHF. The CDR3 coding sequence is TGTGCCAGCAGCGCGACAGGGTTTGGTCAGCCCCAGCATTTT.